This T cell receptor beta chain was identified in a study of blood T cell repertoires in COVID-19. At the level of the study: T cells, B-cell-depleted T cells, or PBMCs provided the cDNA or gDNA that served as material.

How the authors handled the data: Nucleated cell number was recorded as an estimate derived from reference gene primer amplification. Data came from immunoSEQ multiplex PCR; TCRdb stores just in-frame clones and leaves some out. That table supplies the V and J calls and clone size; D and trimming were determined from the DNA. In the table there are 250,000 or so clones, 89% of which are singletons. The germline gives CDR1 LGHDT, CDR2 YNNKEL (reference sequence). V shed 3 bases and J shed 7 bases, with 12 bases lying between them. This CDR3 comprises 13 residues. The sample was peripheral blood. The sequence came from a middle-aged woman who had recovered from COVID-19. The J gene is TRBJ2-5, the V gene TRBV3-1 (or the pseudogene TRBV3-2); perhaps TRBD2 as D (6 bases). Here the CDR3 reads CASSQRGPGTQYF. CDR3 in DNA: TGTGCCAGCAGCCAGCGGGGTCCGGGGACCCAGTACTTC.